This record looks at one T cell receptor (beta chain) sequence and its context. With a J-beta primer mix and a sample-barcoded 5' primer, a second PCR ran roughly 6 to 11 cycles. TCRdb itself ran the 5' RACE reads through MiXCR, one entry per CDR3 protein. The top ten hold 11% of the sample, which has roughly 1.7 million distinct CDR3 sequences, about 31% seen once. The germline V gene encodes CDR1 DFQATT and CDR2 SNEGSKA (reference sequence). The CDR3 runs to 12 residues. The source of the sample is a study of blood T cells in healthy people across ages. Collection of approximately 9.3 milliliters of peripheral blood was performed for each donor.

The sequenced material came from blood. This chain links TRBV20-1 with TRBJ2-7, with unresolved D. The clonotype originates from a woman younger than 45 in good health. The CDR3 DNA sequence: TGCAGGGCTCTAAGGGCGAATTCCAAGCAGTACTTC. Its translation: CRALRANSKQYF.